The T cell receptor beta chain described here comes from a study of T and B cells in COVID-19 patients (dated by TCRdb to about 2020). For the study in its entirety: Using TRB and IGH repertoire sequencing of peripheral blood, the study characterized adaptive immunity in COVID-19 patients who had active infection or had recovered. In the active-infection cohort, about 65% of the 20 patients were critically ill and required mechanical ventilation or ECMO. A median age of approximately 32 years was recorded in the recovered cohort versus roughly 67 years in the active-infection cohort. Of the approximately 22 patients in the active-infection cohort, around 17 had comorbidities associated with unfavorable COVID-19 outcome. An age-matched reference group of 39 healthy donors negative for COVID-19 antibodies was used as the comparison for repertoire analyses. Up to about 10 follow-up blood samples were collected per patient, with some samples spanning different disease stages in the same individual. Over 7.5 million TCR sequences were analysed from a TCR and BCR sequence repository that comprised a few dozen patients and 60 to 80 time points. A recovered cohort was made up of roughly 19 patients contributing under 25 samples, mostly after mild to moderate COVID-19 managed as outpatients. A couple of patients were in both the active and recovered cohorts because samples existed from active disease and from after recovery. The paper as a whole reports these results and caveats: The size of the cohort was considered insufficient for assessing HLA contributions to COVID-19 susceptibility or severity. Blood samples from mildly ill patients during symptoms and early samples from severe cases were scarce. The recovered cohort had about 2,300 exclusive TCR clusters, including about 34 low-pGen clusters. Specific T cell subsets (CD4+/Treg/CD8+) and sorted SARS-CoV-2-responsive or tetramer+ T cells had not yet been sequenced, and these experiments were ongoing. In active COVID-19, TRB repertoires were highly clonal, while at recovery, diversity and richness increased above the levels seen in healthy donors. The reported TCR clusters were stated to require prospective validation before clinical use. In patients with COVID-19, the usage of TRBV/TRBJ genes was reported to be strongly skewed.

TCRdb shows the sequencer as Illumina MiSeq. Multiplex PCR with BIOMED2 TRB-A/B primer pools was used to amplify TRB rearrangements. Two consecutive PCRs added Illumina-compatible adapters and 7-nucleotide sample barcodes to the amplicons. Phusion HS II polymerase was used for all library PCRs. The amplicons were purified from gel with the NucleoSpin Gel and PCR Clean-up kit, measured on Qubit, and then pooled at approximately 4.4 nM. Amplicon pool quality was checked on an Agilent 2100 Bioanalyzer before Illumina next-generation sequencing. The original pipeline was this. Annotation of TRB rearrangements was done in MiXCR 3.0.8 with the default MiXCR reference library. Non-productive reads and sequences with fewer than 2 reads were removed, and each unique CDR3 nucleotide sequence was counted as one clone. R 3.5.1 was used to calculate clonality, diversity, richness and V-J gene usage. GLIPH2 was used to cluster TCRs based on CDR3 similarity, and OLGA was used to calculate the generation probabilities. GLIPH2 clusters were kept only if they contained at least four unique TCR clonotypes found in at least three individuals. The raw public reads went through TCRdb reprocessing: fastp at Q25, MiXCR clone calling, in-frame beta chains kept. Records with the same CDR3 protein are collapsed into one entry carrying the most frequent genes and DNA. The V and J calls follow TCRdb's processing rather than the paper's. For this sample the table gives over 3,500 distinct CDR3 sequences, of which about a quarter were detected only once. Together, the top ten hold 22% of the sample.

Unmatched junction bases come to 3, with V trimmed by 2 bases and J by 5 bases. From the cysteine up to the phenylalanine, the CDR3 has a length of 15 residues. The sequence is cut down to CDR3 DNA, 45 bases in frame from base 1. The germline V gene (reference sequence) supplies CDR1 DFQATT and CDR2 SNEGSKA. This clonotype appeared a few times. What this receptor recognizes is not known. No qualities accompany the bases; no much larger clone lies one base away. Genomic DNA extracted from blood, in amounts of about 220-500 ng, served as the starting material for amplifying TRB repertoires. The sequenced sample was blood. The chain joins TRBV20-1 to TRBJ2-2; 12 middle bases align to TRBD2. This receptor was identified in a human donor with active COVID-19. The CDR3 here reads CSARLAGGATGELFF. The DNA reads TGCAGTGCTAGACTAGCGGGAGGGGCGACCGGGGAGCTGTTTTTT.